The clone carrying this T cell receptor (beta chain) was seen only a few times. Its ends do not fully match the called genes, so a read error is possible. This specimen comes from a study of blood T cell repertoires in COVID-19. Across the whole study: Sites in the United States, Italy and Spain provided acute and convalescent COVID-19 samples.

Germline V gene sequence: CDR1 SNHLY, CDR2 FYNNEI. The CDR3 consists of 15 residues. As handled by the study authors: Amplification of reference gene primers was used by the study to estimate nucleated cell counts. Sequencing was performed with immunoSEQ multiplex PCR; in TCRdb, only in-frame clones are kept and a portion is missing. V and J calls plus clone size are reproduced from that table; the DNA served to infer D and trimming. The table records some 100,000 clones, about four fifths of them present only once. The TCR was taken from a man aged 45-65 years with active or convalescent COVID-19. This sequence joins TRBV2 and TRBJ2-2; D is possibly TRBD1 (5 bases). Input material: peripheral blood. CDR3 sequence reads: CASREGQVNTGELFF. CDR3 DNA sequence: TGTGCCAGCAGAGAAGGACAAGTGAACACCGGGGAGCTGTTTTTT. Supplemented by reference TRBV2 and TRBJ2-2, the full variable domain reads EPEVTQTPSHQVTQMGQEVILRCVPISNHLYFYWYRQILGQKVEFLVSFYNNEISEKSEIFDDQFSVERPDGSNFTLKIRSTKLEDSAMYFCASREGQVNTGELFFGEGSRLTVL.